This T cell receptor beta chain comes out of a study of identical twins. Whole-study results and caveats: Insertions were reduced in abundant cord blood beta clonotypes but not in memory repertoires.

TCRdb re-called the 5' RACE reads through MiXCR, storing one row per CDR3 protein. The sample carries 500,000 or so distinct CDR3 sequences, around an eighth recorded once. This CDR3 region has 15 residues. V trimming: 4 bases; J trimming: 7 bases; junction bases outside the gene matches: 7. Germline CDR1 and CDR2: LGHDT and YNNKEL (reference sequence). This clonotype was found many times. Its antigen is not identified. The same data also went into a second study, on yellow fever vaccine responses in identical twins.

Sequencing was performed on CD4+ T cells sorted from blood. The V call is TRBV3-1, the J call TRBJ2-1; 10 nucleotides agree with TRBD1. The TCR comes from a woman between 18 and 29 years old in good health. The CDR3 region is CASSLRDRGWNEQFF. The CDR3 DNA reads TGTGCCAGCAGCCTCCGGGACAGGGGATGGAATGAGCAGTTCTTC.